The 23 T cell receptor beta chains listed next were all sequenced from one sample in a study of CD8+CD57+ T cells in acquired aplastic anemia (dated by TCRdb to the late 2010s). The sample was run on an Illumina HiSeq 2000. TCR beta VDJ combination and CDR3 sequence profiling used genomic DNA as the template. TCRdb trimmed public reads at Q25 via fastp, called clones via MiXCR and kept in-frame beta chains. One record per CDR3 amino acid sequence lists the most common genes and DNA. This sample has some 120,000 distinct CDR3 sequences in its table, and about 46% of those were observed once. The ten most abundant clones make up around 2.5% of the sample. Sequencing used sorted CD4+, CD8+, or CD8+CD57+ T cells (not recorded which) from PBMCs. The source is a human donor in good health, serving as a control.

The chain links TRBV7-3 to TRBJ2-1; D might be TRBD1 (5 bases). V was shortened by 5 bases and J by 5 bases, with 13 bases between the two germline ends. The CDR3 totals 14 residues. Germline V gives CDR1 SGHTA, CDR2 FQGTGA. The CDR3 loop is CASSPQDTNNEQFF. Written as DNA, the CDR3 is TGTGCCAGCAGCCCCCAGGACACCAACAATGAGCAGTTCTTC.

This clonotype came up many times. CDR3 in DNA: TGCGCCAGCAGCCAGCCAACAGGGCTGAACACTGAAGCTTTCTTT. Translation: CASSQPTGLNTEAFF. This chain uses TRBV4-1 with TRBJ1-1; the D gene is possibly TRBD1 (6 bases). The germline gives CDR1 MGHRA, CDR2 YSYEKL. This CDR3 spans 15 amino acids. V lost 3 bases, J lost 0 bases, and 11 bases lay in between.

This clonotype occurred many times. This sequence joins TRBV19 and TRBJ2-7; 8 bases are shared with TRBD2. The germline V gene encodes CDR1 LNHDA and CDR2 SQIVND (reference sequence). Germline trimming cut 4 bases from V and 3 bases from J; bases unmatched to any gene: 5. The CDR3 consists of 14 residues. CDR3 sequence (DNA): TGTGCCAGTAGTACGGGGGGGCCACTCTACGAGCAGTACTTC. Its translation: CASSTGGPLYEQYF.

CDR3 amino acids: CAISGGGDSFYYEQYF. The CDR3 DNA reads as TGTGCCATCAGTGGGGGTGGGGACTCTTTCTACTACGAGCAGTACTTC. The rearrangement links TRBV10-3 to TRBJ2-7, with D perhaps matching TRBD2 (6 bases). Per germline, CDR1 ENHRY and CDR2 SYGVKD. With 4 bases removed from V and 3 bases from J, the gap between germline ends came to 19 bases. The length of the CDR3 is 16 residues.

This clonotype was recorded many times. The gene calls are TRBV4-1 and TRBJ1-2; maybe TRBD1 (6 bases). Germline loops: CDR1 MGHRA, CDR2 YSYEKL. The CDR3 sequence is 17 residues long. V lost 1 base and J 1 base, leaving 16 bases between the germline ends. The CDR3: CASSQGLRGGGNYGYTF. CDR3 in DNA: TGCGCCAGCAGCCAAGGCCTTAGAGGGGGGGGTAACTATGGCTACACCTTC.

With regard to this clonotype: Since a much larger clone is just one base distant, this may be a read error. The chain combines TRBV10-3 with TRBJ2-6; D is tentatively TRBD1 or TRBD2 (6 bases each). Germline V gives CDR1 ENHRY, CDR2 SYGVKD. The length of the CDR3 is 16 residues. The CDR3 DNA follows: TGTGCCATCAGTGAGTCGAGGGGGGCTGGGGCCAACATCCTGACTTTC. Its translation is CAISESRGAGANILTF.

V is TRBV7-3 and J is TRBJ2-2; TRBD2 might be the D (6 bases). Trimming shortened V by 4 bases and J by 1 base, and 13 bases separated the two germline ends. This CDR3 has 16 residues. Germline V gene sequence: CDR1 SGHTA, CDR2 FQGTGA. In DNA form, the CDR3 reads TGTGCCAGCAGCTCGACGCCCGGGGGGAACACCGGGGAGCTGTTTTTT. Protein product: CASSSTPGGNTGELFF.

The sample holds many counts of this clonotype. The rearrangement uses TRBV11-1 and TRBJ1-1; D gene ambiguous. CDR3 length: 16 residues. The germline V and J ends were trimmed by 3 bases and 0 bases, with 14 bases remaining between them. Germline loops: CDR1 SGHAT, CDR2 FQDESV (reference sequence). CDR3 nucleotide sequence: TGTGCCAGCAGCTTGGGGAACCGCCTCATGAACACTGAAGCTTTCTTT. This encodes CASSLGNRLMNTEAFF.

V usage is TRBV5-1 and J usage is TRBJ2-7, with D maybe TRBD1 (7 bases). CDR3 length equals 14 residues. The V end was cut by 5 bases, the J end by 4 bases, with 16 bases between. The germline CDR1 and CDR2 sequences are SGHRS and YFSETQ. CDR3 sequence: CASRAGQKVYEQYF. The CDR3 DNA is TGCGCCAGCAGGGCGGGACAGAAGGTTTACGAGCAGTACTTC. Variable domain in full (rest from reference TRBV5-1 and TRBJ2-7): KAGVTQTPRYLIKTRGQQVTLSCSPISGHRSVSWYQQTPGQGLQFLFEYFSETQRNKGNFPGRFSGRQFSNSRSEMNVSTLELGDSALYLCASRAGQKVYEQYFGPGTRLTVT.

This clonotype was recorded at least ten times. This chain uses TRBV19 with TRBJ1-1; a weak D match, TRBD1 (5 bases). The CDR3 loop spans 14 amino acids. The ends were cut back, 1 base at V and 1 base at J, with 7 bases in the middle. In germline, CDR1 is LNHDA, CDR2 SQIVND (reference sequence). CDR3 sequence reads: CASSIGGANTEAFF. The DNA for the CDR3 is TGTGCCAGTAGTATAGGTGGGGCGAACACTGAAGCTTTCTTT.

Ten or more counts support this clonotype. V gene TRBV12-3 or TRBV12-4 combines with J gene TRBJ1-2; 9 nucleotides match TRBD1. This CDR3 has 17 amino acids. J gave up 1 base and V 6 bases, and 12 bases lay outside the gene matches. The CDR3: CASRPGTGINRNYGYTF. The CDR3 region has the DNA TGTGCCAGCAGACCCGGGACAGGGATAAATCGTAACTATGGCTACACCTTC.

The rearrangement uses TRBV6-5 and TRBJ2-5, with 13 nucleotides matching TRBD2. There are 17 residues in the CDR3. CDR1 and CDR2 from the germline V gene are MNHEY and SVGAGI. Trimming cost V 1 base and J 4 bases; bases outside gene matches: 6. The CDR3: CASSYLKLAGGRETQYF. CDR3 in DNA: TGTGCCAGCAGTTACTTAAAACTAGCGGGGGGGCGAGAGACCCAGTACTTC.

This clonotype has ten or more counts. J is TRBJ2-1 and V is TRBV20-1; either TRBD1 or TRBD2 may supply D (5 bases each). The CDR3 length is 18 residues. CDR1 and CDR2 (germline): DFQATT, SNEGSKA (reference sequence). V was clipped by 0 bases and J by 7 bases, with 25 bases between them. The CDR3 sequence: CSARDLRLGAGTENEQFF. CDR3 coding DNA: TGCAGTGCTAGAGATCTTCGGCTCGGGGCAGGGACGGAAAATGAGCAGTTCTTC.

This rearrangement joins TRBV7-3 to TRBJ1-2; D is perhaps TRBD1 (5 bases). V was clipped by 5 bases and J by 8 bases, with 21 bases between them. Germline CDR1 is SGHTA and CDR2 is FQGTGA. The CDR3 runs 15 residues. The CDR3 DNA follows: TGTGCCAGCAGCCCGAGGCCAGGGAAGGCTTGCGGCTACACCTTC. It specifies CASSPRPGKACGYTF.

This clonotype showed up many times. The chain combines TRBV13 with TRBJ1-1; D not certain. Germline V gene data show CDR1 as PRHDT and CDR2 as FYEKMQ (reference sequence). The CDR3 extends over 14 amino acids. Between the trimmed V and J ends, which lost 2 bases and 1 base, there was a span of 8 bases. CDR3: CASSLRRRNTEAFF. CDR3 DNA: TGTGCCAGCAGCTTACGTCGGCGGAACACTGAAGCTTTCTTT.

The chain employs TRBV6-5 and TRBJ2-1; 7 bases are shared with TRBD2. With 5 bases clipped from V and 5 bases from J, the junction kept 12 bases outside the gene matches. Germline CDR1 and CDR2: MNHEY and SVGAGI. The CDR3 covers 16 residues. This CDR3 is CASSPRGRGWDNEQFF. DNA of the CDR3: TGTGCCAGCAGTCCCCGGGGGAGGGGCTGGGACAATGAGCAGTTCTTC.

The chain links TRBV29-1 to TRBJ2-1; tentatively, D is TRBD1 or TRBD2 (6 bases each). Trimming removed 6 bases at V and 9 bases at J, with 15 bases between. Germline CDR1 is SQVTM and CDR2 is ANQGSEA. CDR3 length: 12 amino acids. CDR3 DNA sequence: TGCAGCGTAGTAACGGGGGCGGGTGAGCAGTTCTTC. It specifies CSVVTGAGEQFF.

There are a few counts of this clonotype. The chain couples TRBV10-3 to TRBJ2-7; a possible D gene is TRBD2 (5 bases). Germline CDR1 and CDR2: ENHRY and SYGVKD. V was trimmed by 10 bases and J by 7 bases, leaving 23 bases between them. This CDR3 is built from 14 residues. The CDR3 sequence: CATRTGGLPGEQYF. The CDR3 bases are TGTGCCACCCGAACGGGCGGACTCCCGGGTGAGCAGTACTTC.

This clonotype was counted many times. The chain links TRBV27 to TRBJ2-3, with TRBD2 matching over 11 bases. This CDR3 is 15 amino acids long. Per germline, CDR1 MNHEY and CDR2 SMNVEV (reference sequence). V shed 2 bases, J shed 4 bases, and the junction held 2 bases outside the gene matches. Here the CDR3 reads CASSLLAGGPDTQYF. The CDR3 nucleotides are TGTGCCAGCAGTTTACTAGCGGGGGGACCAGATACGCAGTATTTT.

As to this clonotype: The CDR3 carries no conserved terminal phenylalanine or tryptophan, so it likely arises from a read error. The V and J genes are TRBV20-1 and TRBJ1-1; D call uncertain. V was cut by 3 bases and J by 2 bases, with 10 bases left in between. This CDR3 has 13 residues. Germline V gives CDR1 DFQATT, CDR2 SNEGSKA (reference sequence). The CDR3 DNA reads TGCAGTGCTAGGGGAACAAGTAACACTGAAGCTTTCCTT. This codes for CSARGTSNTEAFL.

This clonotype was seen ten or more times. The V gene is TRBV29-1, the J gene TRBJ1-3; 8 positions agree with TRBD1. The CDR3 is 12 residues long. Germline CDR1 is SQVTM and CDR2 is ANQGSEA. V lost 6 bases and J lost 4; bases outside the gene matches: 2. CDR3 region: CSVRTGGNTIYF. CDR3 bases: TGCAGCGTCCGGACAGGGGGAAACACCATATATTTT. Based on the CDR3 plus reference TRBV29-1 and TRBJ1-3, the full variable domain is SAVISQKPSRDICQRGTSLTIQCQVDSQVTMMFWYRQQPGQSLTLIATANQGSEATYESGFVIDKFPISRPNLTFSTLTVSNMSPEDSSIYLCSVRTGGNTIYFGEGSWLTVV.

At least ten counts were recorded for this clonotype. The chain joins TRBV19 to TRBJ2-1, with 11 positions matching TRBD1. The CDR3 contains 17 residues. V was clipped by 3 bases and J by 6 bases; unmatched bases: 10. Germline V lookup: CDR1 LNHDA, CDR2 SQIVND (reference sequence). CDR3 sequence: CASSIQYSGTGGNEQFF. Here the CDR3 DNA reads TGTGCCAGTAGTATCCAATATTCCGGGACAGGGGGCAATGAGCAGTTCTTC.

In this sample, this clonotype turned up many times. Here the CDR3 reads CASSQDGNRGYEQYF. CDR3 in DNA: TGTGCCAGCAGCCAAGATGGGAACAGGGGCTACGAGCAGTACTTC. V is TRBV4-2 and J is TRBJ2-7, with 7 bases matching TRBD1. The CDR3 length is 15 residues. Germline V lookup: CDR1 LGHNA, CDR2 YNFKEQ. V lost 0 bases, J lost 3 bases, and 5 bases stayed unmatched.